The entry below gives a single TCR beta chain sequence along with its context. This clonotype was detected only a few times. Which antigen it targets is not known. It has no much larger one-base neighbor in the sample; base qualities were not kept. Looking up the germline V gene yields CDR1 MDHEN and CDR2 SYDVKM. The CDR3, from cysteine to phenylalanine, totals 15 residues. Kept here is only the CDR3 DNA, which spans 45 bases and is read in frame from base 1. V is cut back by 8 bases and J by 1 base, with 4 bases in the junction unmatched. All donors were healthy Caucasians. The twin cohort comprised three pairs of female monozygotic twins, all aged roughly 18 to 29 years. Positive isolation kits from Invitrogen were used to isolate CD4+ and CD8+ T cell populations. This sample is part of a study of identical twins (dated by TCRdb to the mid-2010s). In terms of the full investigation: To test whether fetal clonotypes persist, this study deep-sequenced TCR alpha and beta repertoires from monozygotic twins, from unrelated adults of various ages, and from cord blood. Replicate twin experiments were performed at different times using different library preparation protocols to rule out contamination.

The method was 5' RACE. Sequencing instrument: Illumina HiSeq 2000. Template switching added a universal primer binding site, and the final cDNA carried a unique molecular identifier that allowed TCR cDNA molecules to be counted accurately. Specific primers in the conserved constant-segment region were used to synthesize first-strand cDNA for TCR alpha and beta chains. To control for contamination, every cDNA library was double barcoded, receiving both a SMART-Mk sample barcode and Illumina barcodes. TruSeq adapter sequences, together with Illumina sample barcodes, were added in two successive PCR steps. The TCR alpha and beta cDNA libraries were sequenced on the Illumina HiSeq platform using custom primers. The paper's data handling went like this. Unique molecular identifiers were extracted from raw reads with MiGEC, and CDR3 positions were determined with MiXCR. For each individual, recombination models were inferred using an EM algorithm with the repgenHMM and IGoR tools. Shared clonotype analysis was performed with the tcR package in R, normalizing sharing by the product of cloneset sizes. To study raw recombination without the effects of thymic and clonal selection, out-of-frame nonproductive sequences were analyzed. TCRdb reran the public reads through fastp at Q25 and MiXCR, keeping productive beta chains. Merged by CDR3 protein, the rows form single entries marked with the most common genes and DNA. The V and J calls and clone size come from TCRdb's table, not from the authors' own analysis. The sample contains some 250,000 distinct CDR3 sequences, 6.5% to 8% of them found a single time. The top ten clonotypes cover about 14% of the sample.

General conclusions and limits of the study: Recombination models systematically underestimated out-of-frame TCR alpha sharing in monozygotic twins but agreed with sharing between unrelated individuals. Abundant cord blood beta clonotypes had fewer insertions, young adult naive repertoires showed a similar but weaker trend, and memory repertoires showed no such trend. Zero-insertion analyses could be partly confounded by invariant T cells such as MAIT and iNKT, though diverse VJ usage argued against such confounding for most clonotypes. Out-of-frame TCR alpha sequences shared between twins showed an excess of low generation-probability sequences compared with coincidental sharing between unrelated individuals. Because the same donors could not be followed over many years, the conclusions depended on cross-sectional statistical analysis. In beta out-of-frame sequences, excess twin sharing was weaker, because having fewer shared sequences lowered the signal-to-noise ratio.

This sample was shared with a second study, whose subject was T cells expressing NK-cell markers. The other study reports the following: About 8 donors provided sorted CD3+CD56+NKG2C+, CD3+CD56+NKG2C- and CD3+CD56-NKG2C+ T-cell subsets, whose TCR beta-chain repertoires were profiled. Of the eight sequenced donors, seven were found to be HCMV-seropositive and one was found to be HCMV-seronegative. In several experiments an anti-gammadeltaTCR antibody was added to restrict sorting to alphabetaTCR-expressing T cells. For 6 or 7 donors, the dominant CD3+CD56+NKG2C+ clonotypes were among the top 10 CD8+ clonotypes and accounted for roughly 1.0-7.5% of CD8+ T cells. Those dominant clonotypes were again the most abundant among CD3+CD56-NKG2C+ cells in a few donors, at roughly 28.3-60.1%. It remained unclear whether the expanded NKG2C-expressing T cell clones were specific for HCMV antigens. The study sequenced eight donors, all healthy volunteers chosen at random: three men and five women. HCMV serostatus was determined by detecting HCMV-specific IgG in serum with a commercial ELISA kit. MIGEC was used to demultiplex reads and group the reads by UMI, and MiTCR was used to assemble and quantify clonotypes. To remove erroneous sequences, TCR cDNA sequences were retained only when supported by two or more reads. Downstream repertoire analysis used the tcR package, and clonotypes were matched across fractions by CDR3 nucleotide sequence plus V segment. VDJmatch was used to annotate antigen specificity against VDJdb, with one amino acid substitution allowed in CDR3.

This sequence uses TRBV28 and TRBJ2-2, and TRBD1 matches 10 of the central bases. This TCR derives from a woman aged 18-35 years in good health. Sequencing used CD8+ T cells sorted from blood. The nucleotide sequence is given as TGTGCCAGCGGCCGGGACAGGGGGAACACCGGGGAGCTGTTTTTT. This sequence encodes CASGRDRGNTGELFF.